This paragraph covers one T cell receptor (beta chain) sequence. This sample is part of a study of blood T cell repertoires in COVID-19. Study-wide background: Samples taken during acute and convalescent COVID-19 were collected in the United States, Italy and Spain. From T cells, B-cell-depleted T cells, or PBMCs came the material, which was cDNA or gDNA.

CDR1 MNHEY and CDR2 SMNVEV come from the germline V gene (reference sequence). The CDR3 sequence is 15 residues long. Losses at the gene ends were 8 bases for V and 0 bases for J; bases not matched to a gene: 9. Authors' data handling: From reference gene primer amplification, estimates of nucleated cell counts were derived. Using immunoSEQ multiplex PCR, the repertoire was profiled, and TCRdb retains in-frame clones only, with some absent. The V and J calls and the clone size are those of that table, but D and trimming were determined from the DNA. In the table there are approximately 250,000 clones, about nine tenths of which are singletons.

This clonotype originated in a man aged 25-45 years who had recovered from COVID-19. The sequencing input was peripheral blood. The chain links TRBV27 to TRBJ1-1; TRBD1 matches at 7 bases. CDR3 residues: CASFQGGHLNTEAFF. CDR3 nucleotide sequence: TGTGCCAGCTTCCAGGGGGGACACCTGAACACTGAAGCTTTCTTT.